Presented here are 16 T cell receptor beta chains from one specimen sequenced in a study of regulatory T cells in long-lasting Graves disease. Documented time point: newly diagnosed GD, antithyroid drugs for less than 3 months. PBMC-extracted RNA yielded the TCR library. iRepertoire HTBI primers and Arm-PCR of CDR3 regions built TCR beta libraries. TCRdb analysed the multiplex PCR reads with MiXCR anew, one entry per CDR3 protein. This sample has over 450,000 distinct CDR3 sequences; 9.5% to 15% occur once, and the top ten carry about 8.9%. These same records also appear under a second study, on T cells in Graves' hyperthyroidism and ophthalmopathy.

The sequenced sample was peripheral blood mononuclear cells (PBMCs), obtained at new diagnosis, from a patient treated with antithyroid drugs. The receptors stem from a woman aged 25 to 39 with Graves disease.

In this sample, this clonotype turned up many times. This chain connects TRBV7-3 to TRBJ2-1; TRBD2 is a possible D gene (6 bases). Germline loops: CDR1 SGHTA, CDR2 FQGTGA. V lost 2 bases and J 5 bases, leaving 13 bases between the germline ends. The CDR3 has 15 amino acids. CDR3 nucleotides: TGTGCCAGCAGCTTACAGGCGGGGCCCAACAATGAGCAGTTCTTC. Translated: CASSLQAGPNNEQFF.

This clonotype was counted ten times or more. V usage is TRBV7-2 and J usage is TRBJ2-2; 7 bases agree with TRBD2. V was clipped by 5 bases and J by 7 bases; unmatched bases: 10. Germline values: CDR1 SGHTA, CDR2 FQGNSA. This CDR3 region has 15 residues. CDR3 amino acids: CASSRSREVLGELFF. The CDR3 DNA sequence: TGTGCCAGCAGCCGCTCTCGGGAGGTTCTCGGGGAGCTGTTTTTT.

Remarks on this clonotype: Being one base from a much bigger clone, this may be a read error. The rearrangement links TRBV6-2 or TRBV6-3 to TRBJ1-5; D is perhaps TRBD1 (6 bases). CDR1 MNHEY and CDR2 SVGEGT come from the germline V gene. This CDR3 comprises 13 residues. V lost 6 bases to trimming and J lost 7 bases, with 13 bases between them. CDR3: CASRNRVRQPQHF. For the CDR3, the DNA is TGTGCCAGCAGGAACAGGGTTCGGCAGCCCCAGCATTTT.

This clonotype showed up many times. The chain is built from TRBV7-9 and TRBJ1-2; D remains ambiguous. Germline assignment: CDR1 SEHNR and CDR2 FQNEAQ (reference sequence). The CDR3 extends over 16 amino acids. V was shortened by 5 bases and J by 8 bases, with 24 bases between the two germline ends. CDR3 region: CASSPDVGQLRPGYTF. In nucleotides, the CDR3 is TGTGCCAGCAGCCCTGACGTTGGGCAGTTGCGGCCCGGCTACACCTTC. Using reference TRBV7-9 and TRBJ1-2 for the parts outside the CDR3, the full variable domain is DTGVSQNPRHKITKRGQNVTFRCDPISEHNRLYWYRQTLGQGPEFLTYFQNEAQLEKSRLLSDRFSAERPKGSFSTLEIQRTEQGDSAMYLCASSPDVGQLRPGYTFGSGTRLTVV.

V gene TRBV13 combines with J gene TRBJ1-2; 8 nucleotides agree with TRBD1. CDR1 and CDR2 (germline): PRHDT, FYEKMQ (reference sequence). The CDR3 extends over 19 amino acids. The ends lost 5 bases at V and 4 bases at J; junction bases unmatched: 21. The CDR3 DNA reads as TGTGCCAGCAGCCAAGACGACTTCCTTTTGGGACAGGCTTCCTATGGCTACACCTTC. It codes for CASSQDDFLLGQASYGYTF.

The chain recombines TRBV2 with TRBJ2-5; 9 bases map to TRBD2. The CDR3 is 15 amino acids. With 3 bases clipped from V and 4 bases from J, the junction kept 6 bases outside the gene matches. The germline V gene has CDR1 SNHLY and CDR2 FYNNEI. In DNA, the CDR3 is TGTGCCAGCAGTGAGGAGCGGGGGGCAGGAGAGACCCAGTACTTC. Its translation is CASSEERGAGETQYF.

This clonotype was counted at least ten times. The chain uses TRBV11-3 and TRBJ1-1; D perhaps matches TRBD1 (6 bases). V lost 7 bases and J lost 4, with 13 bases in between. The CDR3 contains 13 residues. The germline V gene has CDR1 SGHNT and CDR2 YENEEA. CDR3 coding DNA: TGTGCCAGCAACCGAGGGGGGCGCACTGAAGCTTTCTTT. It translates to CASNRGGRTEAFF.

This clonotype appeared many times. The rearrangement links TRBV9 to TRBJ2-5; 9 bases fit TRBD2. Germline CDR1 SGDLS, CDR2 YYNGEE. This CDR3 has 14 residues. V lost 4 bases, J lost 5 bases, and 6 bases stayed unmatched. The CDR3 loop reads CASSNGTSYETQYF. In DNA, the CDR3 is TGTGCCAGCAGCAACGGGACTAGCTACGAGACCCAGTACTTC.

CDR3 DNA: TGTGCCAGCAGAGAGACTGATCAGCCCCAGCATTTT. Translated, it gives CASRETDQPQHF. This sequence joins TRBV28 and TRBJ1-5; no firm D call. This CDR3 has 12 residues. CDR1 MDHEN and CDR2 SYDVKM come from the germline V gene. The V and J ends lost 6 bases and 5 bases respectively, with 8 bases between them. The whole variable domain, remainder taken from reference TRBV28 and TRBJ1-5, is DVKVTQSSRYLVKRTGEKVFLECVQDMDHENMFWYRQDPGLGLRLIYFSYDVKMKEKGDIPEGYSVSREKKERFSLILESASTNQTSMYLCASRETDQPQHFGDGTRLSIL.

Many counts were recorded for this clonotype. This chain links TRBV6-5 with TRBJ1-2, with D hard to call. From germline, CDR1 is MNHEY and CDR2 SVGAGI. V was cut by 2 bases and J by 2 bases, with 6 bases left in between. The CDR3 length is 13 residues. CDR3 amino acids: CASSYDENYGYTF. In nucleotides, the CDR3 is TGTGCCAGCAGTTACGACGAAAACTATGGCTACACCTTC.

The CDR3 DNA sequence: TGCAGTGCTAGAGGCTATTGGGAAAAGGGCCCTGGGGCCAACGTCCTGACTTTC. This translates into CSARGYWEKGPGANVLTF. The chain couples TRBV20-1 to TRBJ2-6, with D uncertain. Germline V lookup: CDR1 DFQATT, CDR2 SNEGSKA (reference sequence). V lost 1 base to trimming and J lost 2 bases, with 18 bases between them. The CDR3 has 18 residues.

This clonotype has at least ten counts. The chain carries TRBV11-2 and TRBJ2-7, with D tentatively TRBD2 (6 bases). Germline loops: CDR1 SGHAT, CDR2 FQNNGV. The V end was cut by 3 bases, the J end by 2 bases, with 11 bases between. CDR3 length: 14 amino acids. This CDR3 reads CASSFGTSTYEQYF. The CDR3 DNA is TGTGCCAGCAGCTTTGGGACTTCTACCTACGAGCAGTACTTC.

J is TRBJ1-1 and V is TRBV9; TRBD1 might be the D (5 bases). This CDR3 has 15 residues. V lost 3 bases to trimming and J lost 7 bases, with 19 bases between them. The V gene's germline CDR1 is SGDLS and CDR2 YYNGEE. The CDR3 nucleotides are TGTGCCAGCAGCGCCGGGGGATCCTTATCGAATGAAGCTTTCTTT. Translating gives CASSAGGSLSNEAFF.

Many counts were recorded for this clonotype. The chain recombines TRBV27 with TRBJ2-2; 8 nucleotides agree with TRBD1. The junction had 7 bases not matched to a gene; V was cut back by 5 bases and J by 8 bases. CDR3 length equals 14 residues. The V gene's germline CDR1 is MNHEY and CDR2 SMNVEV (reference sequence). CDR3 protein: CASSGGTGWGELFF. The DNA of the CDR3 is TGTGCCAGCAGTGGAGGGACAGGTTGGGGGGAGCTGTTTTTT.

V gene TRBV7-9 combines with J gene TRBJ2-3, with D perhaps matching TRBD1 (6 bases). The CDR3 runs 15 residues. Trimming shortened V by 5 bases and J by 5 bases, and 17 bases separated the two germline ends. Germline lookup yields CDR1 SEHNR and CDR2 FQNEAQ (reference sequence). CDR3 in amino acids: CASSRRDTPKDTQYF. The DNA for the CDR3 is TGTGCCAGCAGCCGACGGGACACTCCAAAAGATACGCAGTATTTT. Looking up the rest from reference TRBV7-9 and TRBJ2-3 gives the full variable domain: DTGVSQNPRHKITKRGQNVTFRCDPISEHNRLYWYRQTLGQGPEFLTYFQNEAQLEKSRLLSDRFSAERPKGSFSTLEIQRTEQGDSAMYLCASSRRDTPKDTQYFGPGTRLTVL.

This clonotype was seen repeatedly, ten times or more. The chain employs TRBV4-3 and TRBJ2-3, with D hard to call. In germline, CDR1 is LGHNA, CDR2 YSLEER. The CDR3 consists of 14 residues. V dropped 6 bases and J dropped 5 bases, with 15 bases sitting between them. The CDR3 DNA reads as TGCGCCAGCAGGCACGGCCCCCCCCAAGATACGCAGTATTTT. Its translation: CASRHGPPQDTQYF.